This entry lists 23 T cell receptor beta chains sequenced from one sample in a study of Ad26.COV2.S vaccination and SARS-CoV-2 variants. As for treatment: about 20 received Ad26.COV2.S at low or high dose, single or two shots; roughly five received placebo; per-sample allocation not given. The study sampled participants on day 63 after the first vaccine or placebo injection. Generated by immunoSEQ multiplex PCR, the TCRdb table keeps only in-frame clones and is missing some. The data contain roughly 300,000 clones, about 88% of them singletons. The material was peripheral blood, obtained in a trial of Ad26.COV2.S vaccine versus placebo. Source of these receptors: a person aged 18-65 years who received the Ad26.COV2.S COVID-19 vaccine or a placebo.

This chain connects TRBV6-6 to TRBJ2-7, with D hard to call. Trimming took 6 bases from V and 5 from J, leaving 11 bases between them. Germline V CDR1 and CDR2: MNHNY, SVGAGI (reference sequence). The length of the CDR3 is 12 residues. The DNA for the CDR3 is TGTGCCAGCAGCGAGTCCTTGGACGAGCAGTACTTC. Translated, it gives CASSESLDEQYF.

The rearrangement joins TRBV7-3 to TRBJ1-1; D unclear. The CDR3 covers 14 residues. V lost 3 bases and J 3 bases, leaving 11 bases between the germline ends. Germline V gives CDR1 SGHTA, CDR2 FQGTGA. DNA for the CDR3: TGTGCCAGCAGCTTCGTATTAGCTGACACTGAAGCTTTCTTT. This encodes CASSFVLADTEAFF.

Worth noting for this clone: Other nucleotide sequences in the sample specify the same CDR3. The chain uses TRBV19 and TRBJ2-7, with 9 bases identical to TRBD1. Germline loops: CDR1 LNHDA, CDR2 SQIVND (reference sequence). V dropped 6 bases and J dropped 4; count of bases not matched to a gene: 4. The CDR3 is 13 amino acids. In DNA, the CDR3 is TGTGCCAGTAGCTCCGACAGGGGGTACGAGCAGTACTTC. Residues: CASSSDRGYEQYF. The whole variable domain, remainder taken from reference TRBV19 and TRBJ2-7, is DGGITQSPKYLFRKEGQNVTLSCEQNLNHDAMYWYRQDPGQGLRLIYYSQIVNDFQKGDIAEGYSVSREKKESFPLTVTSAQKNPTAFYLCASSSDRGYEQYFGPGTRLTVT.

The CDR3 DNA reads as TGCAGTGCTAGAGATAAAGCGGTCGGGTTCTTC. It yields the protein CSARDKAVGFF. The chain links TRBV20-1 to TRBJ2-1; D is perhaps TRBD2 (5 bases). CDR3 length: 11 residues. Germline CDR1 and CDR2: DFQATT and SNEGSKA (reference sequence). The ends were cut back, 0 bases at V and 15 bases at J, with 12 bases in the middle.

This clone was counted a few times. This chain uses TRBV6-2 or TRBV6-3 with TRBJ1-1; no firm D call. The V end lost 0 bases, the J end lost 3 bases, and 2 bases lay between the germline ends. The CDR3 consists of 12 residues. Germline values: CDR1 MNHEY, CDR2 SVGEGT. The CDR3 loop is CASSYSYTEAFF. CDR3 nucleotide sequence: TGTGCCAGCAGTTACTCGTACACTGAAGCTTTCTTT.

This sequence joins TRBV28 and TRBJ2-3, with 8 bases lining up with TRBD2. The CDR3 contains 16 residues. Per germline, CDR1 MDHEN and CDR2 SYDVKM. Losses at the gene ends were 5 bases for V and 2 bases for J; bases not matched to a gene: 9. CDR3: CASSHGGGGHTDTQYF. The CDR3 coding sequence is TGTGCCAGCAGTCACGGGGGGGGTGGACACACAGATACGCAGTATTTT.

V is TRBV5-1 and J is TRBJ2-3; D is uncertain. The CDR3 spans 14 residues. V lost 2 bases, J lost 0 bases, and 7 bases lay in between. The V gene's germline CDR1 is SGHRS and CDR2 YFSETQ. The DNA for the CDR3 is TGCGCCAGCAGCTTTACGGGTAGCACAGATACGCAGTATTTT. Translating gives CASSFTGSTDTQYF.

The CDR3 region is CASSHDRRDTKDNEQFF. DNA of the CDR3: TGTGCCAGCAGCCACGACCGACGGGACACCAAAGACAATGAGCAGTTCTTC. The chain is built from TRBV5-8 and TRBJ2-1; maybe TRBD1 (6 bases). Per the germline V gene, CDR1 is SGHTS and CDR2 is YDEGEE. CDR3 length equals 17 residues. With 4 bases removed from V and 5 bases from J, the gap between germline ends came to 22 bases.

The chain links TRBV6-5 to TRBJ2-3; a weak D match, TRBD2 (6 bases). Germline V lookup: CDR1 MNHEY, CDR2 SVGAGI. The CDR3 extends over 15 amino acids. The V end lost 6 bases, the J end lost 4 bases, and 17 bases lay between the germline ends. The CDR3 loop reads CASRPTGGPSDTQYF. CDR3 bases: TGTGCCAGCAGACCGACCGGGGGTCCCTCAGATACGCAGTATTTT.

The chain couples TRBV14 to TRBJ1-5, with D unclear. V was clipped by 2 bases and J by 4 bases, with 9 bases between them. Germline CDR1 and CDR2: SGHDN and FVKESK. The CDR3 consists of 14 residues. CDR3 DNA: TGTGCCAGCAGCCAAAGCTCAATAAATCAGCCCCAGCATTTT. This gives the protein CASSQSSINQPQHF.

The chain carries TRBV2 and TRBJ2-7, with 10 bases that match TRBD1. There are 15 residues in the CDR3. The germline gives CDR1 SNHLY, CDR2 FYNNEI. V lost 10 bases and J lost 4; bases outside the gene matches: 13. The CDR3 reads CATQGWTGGKYEQYF. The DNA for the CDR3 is TGTGCCACCCAGGGGTGGACAGGGGGGAAGTACGAGCAGTACTTC.

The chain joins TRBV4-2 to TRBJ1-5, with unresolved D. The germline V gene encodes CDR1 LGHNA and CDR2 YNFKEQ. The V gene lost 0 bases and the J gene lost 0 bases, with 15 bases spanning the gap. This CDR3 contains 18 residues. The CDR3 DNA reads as TGTGCCAGCAGCCAAGATTTGAACCGAGAACATAGCAATCAGCCCCAGCATTTT. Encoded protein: CASSQDLNREHSNQPQHF.

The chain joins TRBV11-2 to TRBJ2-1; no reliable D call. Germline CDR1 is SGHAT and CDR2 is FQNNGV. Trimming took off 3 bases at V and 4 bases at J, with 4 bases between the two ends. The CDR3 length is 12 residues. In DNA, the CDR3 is TGTGCCAGCAGCTTGCAGTACAATGAGCAGTTCTTC. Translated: CASSLQYNEQFF.

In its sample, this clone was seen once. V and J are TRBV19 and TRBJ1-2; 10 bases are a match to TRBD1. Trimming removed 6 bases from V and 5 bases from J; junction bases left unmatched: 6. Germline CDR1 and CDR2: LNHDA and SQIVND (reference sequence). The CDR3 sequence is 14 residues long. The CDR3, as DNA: TGTGCCAGTAGATCCCCGGGACAGGGGTATGGCTACACCTTC. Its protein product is CASRSPGQGYGYTF.

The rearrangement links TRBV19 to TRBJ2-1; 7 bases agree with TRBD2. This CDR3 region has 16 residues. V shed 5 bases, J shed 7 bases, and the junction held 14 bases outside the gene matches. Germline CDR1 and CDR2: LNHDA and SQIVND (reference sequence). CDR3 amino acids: CASSARRLAGTNEQFF. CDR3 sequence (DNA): TGTGCCAGTAGTGCAAGACGACTAGCAGGGACTAATGAGCAGTTCTTC.

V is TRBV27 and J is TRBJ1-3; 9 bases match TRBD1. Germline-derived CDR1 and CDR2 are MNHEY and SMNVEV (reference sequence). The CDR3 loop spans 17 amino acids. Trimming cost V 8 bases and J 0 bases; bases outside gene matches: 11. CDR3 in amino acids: CASWGTGYSNSGNTIYF. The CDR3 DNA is TGTGCCAGCTGGGGGACAGGGTACTCAAACTCTGGAAACACCATATATTTT.

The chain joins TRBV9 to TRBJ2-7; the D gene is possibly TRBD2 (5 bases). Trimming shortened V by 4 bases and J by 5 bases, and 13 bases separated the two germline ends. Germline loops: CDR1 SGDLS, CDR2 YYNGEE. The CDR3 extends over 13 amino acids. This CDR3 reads CASSLSKRDEQYF. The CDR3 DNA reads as TGTGCCAGCAGCCTATCGAAGAGGGACGAGCAGTACTTC.

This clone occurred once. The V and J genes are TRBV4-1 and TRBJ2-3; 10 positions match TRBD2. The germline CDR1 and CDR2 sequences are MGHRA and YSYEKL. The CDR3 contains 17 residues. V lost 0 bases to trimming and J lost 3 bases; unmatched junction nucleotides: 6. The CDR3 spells CASSQDQAGGPTDTQYF. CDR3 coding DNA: TGCGCCAGCAGCCAAGATCAAGCGGGAGGGCCTACAGATACGCAGTATTTT.

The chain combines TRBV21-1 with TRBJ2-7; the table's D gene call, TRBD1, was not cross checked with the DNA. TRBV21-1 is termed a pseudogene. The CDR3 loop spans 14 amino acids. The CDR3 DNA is TGTGCCAGCAATGTTACAGGGGATCCCTACGAGCAGTACTTC. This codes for CASNVTGDPYEQYF.

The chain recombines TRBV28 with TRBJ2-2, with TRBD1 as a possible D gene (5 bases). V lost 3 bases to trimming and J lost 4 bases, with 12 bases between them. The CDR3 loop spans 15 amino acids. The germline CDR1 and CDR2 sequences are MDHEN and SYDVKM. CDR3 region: CASSFETVATGELFF. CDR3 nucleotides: TGTGCCAGCAGTTTCGAGACAGTCGCCACCGGGGAGCTGTTTTTT. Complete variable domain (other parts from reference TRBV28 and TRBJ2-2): DVKVTQSSRYLVKRTGEKVFLECVQDMDHENMFWYRQDPGLGLRLIYFSYDVKMKEKGDIPEGYSVSREKKERFSLILESASTNQTSMYLCASSFETVATGELFFGEGSRLTVL.

CDR3: CASSVKDGSSYEQYF. In DNA form, the CDR3 reads TGTGCCAGCAGCGTAAAGGACGGTAGCTCCTACGAGCAGTACTTC. This chain uses TRBV7-9 with TRBJ2-7, with D unclear. CDR1 is SEHNR and CDR2 is FQNEAQ in the germline V gene (reference sequence). Trimming removed 5 bases from V and 0 bases from J, with 14 bases in between. CDR3 length equals 15 residues.

The CDR3 nucleotides are TGTGCCAGTAATGGCGGGGGGCCATTGAACACCGGGGAGCTGTTTTTT. Amino acids: CASNGGGPLNTGELFF. The V and J genes are TRBV19 and TRBJ2-2; 8 bases are a match to TRBD2. CDR1 is LNHDA and CDR2 is SQIVND in the germline V gene (reference sequence). This CDR3 comprises 16 residues. J lost 1 base, V lost 7 bases, and 8 bases had no gene match. The full variable domain, completed using reference TRBV19 and TRBJ2-2, is DGGITQSPKYLFRKEGQNVTLSCEQNLNHDAMYWYRQDPGQGLRLIYYSQIVNDFQKGDIAEGYSVSREKKESFPLTVTSAQKNPTAFYLCASNGGGPLNTGELFFGEGSRLTVL.

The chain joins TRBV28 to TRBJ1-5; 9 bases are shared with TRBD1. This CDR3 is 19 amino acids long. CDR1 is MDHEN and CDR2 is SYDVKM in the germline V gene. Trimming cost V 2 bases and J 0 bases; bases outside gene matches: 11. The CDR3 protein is CASSLPGTGQGYSNQPQHF. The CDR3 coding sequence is TGTGCCAGCAGTTTACCCGGGACGGGACAGGGTTATAGCAATCAGCCCCAGCATTTT.